The clone carrying this T cell receptor (beta chain) showed up just a few times. The target antigen is unknown. This record comes from a study of vaccination effects on CD4 cells after COVID-19. Whole-study context: It was two doses of either the BNT162b2 or mRNA-1273 vaccine that participants received.

The study, taken as a whole, reports: Cross-reactivity with common cold coronaviruses was shown by only 1 of 255 vaccine-induced clones in healthy vaccinees. The authors studied few convalescent patients and collected no early post-infection timepoints.

Before sequencing took place, the ViraFEST assay used viral peptide pools to expand antigen-specific CD4+ T cells. Following culture for approximately ten days, CD4+ T cells were isolated. Previously uninfected by SARS-CoV-2, the vaccine recipients also showed negative nucleocapsid antibodies. Half-medium changes using IL-2 medium occurred on days 3 and 7. The CDR3 sequence is 14 residues long. With 1 base removed from V and 4 bases from J, the gap between germline ends came to 9 bases. The germline V gene has CDR1 LGHNA and CDR2 YNFKEQ. Sequenced by immunoSEQ multiplex PCR; TCRdb stores in-frame clones only, minus some. The sample has roughly 35,000 clones, about 66% seen once; the top ten hold about 15%.

This receptor was identified in a human donor who received a COVID-19 vaccine. This rearrangement joins TRBV4-2 to TRBJ2-3; D is ambiguous. The specimen was CD4+ T cells from PBMCs cultured with HCoV-OC43 spike peptides, collected before COVID-19 vaccination. Noted subset: HCoV-OC43 spike overlapping peptide pool stimulation. For the CDR3, the DNA is TGTGCCAGCAGCCAAGGTGGGGTGGCAGATACGCAGTATTTT. Its translation: CASSQGGVADTQYF.